These T cell receptor beta chains were read from a single sample in a study of T cells in Graves' hyperthyroidism and ophthalmopathy. TCRdb recomputed calls from the multiplex PCR reads with MiXCR, one row per CDR3 protein. The data hold about 640,000 distinct CDR3 sequences, with around 21% observed a single time. Sequenced material: blood. All receptors come from a man aged 25 to 40 with Graves' ophthalmopathy. Each CDR3 is given with its conserved first and last residue. D genes are given only for firm matches. Some rows have no size entry. The others give once, few or many, or a class for an expanded clone.

J gene: TRBJ2-7
V gene: TRBV11-3
D gene: NA
clone size: many
CDR3 protein: CASSLTCLGLLYEQYF
CDR3 DNA: TGTGCCAGCAGCTTAACATGCCTTGGCTTGCTCTACGAGCAGTACTTC

J gene: TRBJ2-1
V gene: TRBV2
D gene: TRBD1
clone size: few
CDR3 protein: CASSADRGTYNEQFF
CDR3 DNA: TGTGCCAGCAGCGCGGACAGGGGGACCTACAATGAGCAGTTCTTC

J gene: TRBJ2-1
V gene: TRBV5-1
D gene: TRBD1
clone size: few
CDR3 protein: CASSLEGASAQFF
CDR3 DNA: TGCGCCAGCAGCTTGGAGGGGGCATCGGCGCAGTTCTTC

J gene: TRBJ2-7
V gene: TRBV2
D gene: TRBD2
clone size: few
CDR3 protein: CAGRAGTSGSQSYEQYF
CDR3 DNA: TGTGCCGGCAGAGCCGGGACTAGCGGGAGTCAATCCTACGAGCAGTACTTC

J gene: TRBJ1-1
V gene: TRBV6-1
D gene: NA
clone size: many
CDR3 protein: CASSFLLRDSGGNTEAFF
CDR3 DNA: TGTGCCAGCAGTTTCCTACTACGGGACTCCGGAGGGAACACTGAAGCTTTCTTT

J gene: TRBJ2-5
V gene: TRBV27
D gene: TRBD2
clone size: few
CDR3 protein: CASRLYFRREGPETQYF
CDR3 DNA: TGTGCCAGCAGGTTATACTTTCGGCGGGAGGGCCCGGAGACCCAGTACTTC

J gene: TRBJ1-1
V gene: TRBV11-2
D gene: NA
clone size: many
CDR3 protein: CASSYRSGTSNTEAFF
CDR3 DNA: TGTGCCAGCAGCTATCGATCCGGGACATCGAACACTGAAGCTTTCTTT

J gene: TRBJ2-1
V gene: TRBV24-1
D gene: TRBD1
clone size: few
CDR3 protein: CATSDTGQGGEQFF
CDR3 DNA: TGTGCCACCAGTGATACCGGACAGGGGGGTGAGCAGTTCTTC

J gene: TRBJ2-3
V gene: TRBV20-1
D gene: NA
clone size: few
CDR3 protein: CSARGRTTTSTDTQYF
CDR3 DNA: TGCAGTGCTAGAGGCAGGACCACCACTAGCACAGATACGCAGTATTTT

J gene: TRBJ2-1
V gene: TRBV2
D gene: TRBD1
clone size: few
CDR3 protein: CASEGTAQFF
CDR3 DNA: TGTGCCAGCGAAGGGACAGCGCAGTTCTTC

J gene: TRBJ2-1
V gene: TRBV6-1
D gene: NA
clone size: few
CDR3 protein: CASSEGTASYNEQFF
CDR3 DNA: TGTGCCAGCAGTGAAGGGACTGCTTCCTACAATGAGCAGTTCTTC

J gene: TRBJ1-5
V gene: TRBV28
D gene: TRBD1
clone size: NA
CDR3 protein: CASSLRDSGNQPQHF
CDR3 DNA: TGTGCCAGCAGTTTAAGGGACAGCGGCAATCAGCCCCAGCATTTT

J gene: TRBJ2-3
V gene: TRBV6-1
D gene: TRBD2
clone size: NA
CDR3 protein: CASSPGLAGGSSTDTQYF
CDR3 DNA: TGTGCCAGCAGCCCCGGGCTAGCGGGAGGATCTAGCACAGATACGCAGTATTTT

J gene: TRBJ2-7
V gene: TRBV7-9
D gene: NA
clone size: NA
CDR3 protein: CASGAPRIYGEQYF
CDR3 DNA: TGTGCCAGCGGCGCTCCAAGGATCTACGGGGAGCAGTACTTC

J gene: TRBJ1-1
V gene: TRBV6-1
D gene: TRBD1
clone size: many
CDR3 protein: CASSDPTGARRAFF
CDR3 DNA: TGTGCCAGCAGTGACCCGACAGGGGCCCGGCGAGCTTTCTTT

J gene: TRBJ2-7
V gene: TRBV5-1
D gene: NA
clone size: NA
CDR3 protein: CASSLEYAGPASYEQYF
CDR3 DNA: TGCGCCAGCAGCTTGGAATACGCGGGCCCGGCCTCCTACGAGCAGTACTTC

J gene: TRBJ2-1
V gene: TRBV25-1
D gene: TRBD1
clone size: few
CDR3 protein: CASSETTGINEQFF
CDR3 DNA: TGTGCCAGCAGTGAAACGACAGGGATCAATGAGCAGTTCTTC

J gene: TRBJ2-3
V gene: TRBV2
D gene: NA
clone size: many
CDR3 protein: CASRADYGTDTQYF
CDR3 DNA: TGTGCCAGCAGAGCGGACTACGGCACAGATACGCAGTATTTT

J gene: TRBJ1-2
V gene: TRBV19
D gene: NA
clone size: NA
CDR3 protein: CASSGVRDGDYGYTF
CDR3 DNA: TGTGCCAGTAGTGGGGTCAGGGACGGCGACTATGGCTACACCTTC

J gene: TRBJ1-5
V gene: TRBV19
D gene: NA
clone size: few
CDR3 protein: CASDPGEPQHF
CDR3 DNA: TGTGCCAGCGACCCGGGGGAACCCCAGCATTTT

J gene: TRBJ2-7
V gene: TRBV29-1
D gene: NA
clone size: NA
CDR3 protein: CSVDVGNEQYF
CDR3 DNA: TGCAGCGTTGATGTGGGGAACGAGCAGTACTTC

J gene: TRBJ2-1
V gene: TRBV20-1
D gene: NA
clone size: NA
CDR3 protein: CSAREDARYNEQFF
CDR3 DNA: TGCAGTGCTAGAGAAGATGCCCGGTACAATGAGCAGTTCTTC

J gene: TRBJ1-1
V gene: TRBV7-9
D gene: NA
clone size: many
CDR3 protein: CASSLERPNTEAFF
CDR3 DNA: TGTGCCAGCAGCTTAGAGCGACCGAACACTGAAGCTTTCTTT

J gene: TRBJ2-7
V gene: TRBV29-1
D gene: NA
clone size: NA
CDR3 protein: CSVEQDSQYEQYF
CDR3 DNA: TGCAGCGTTGAACAGGACTCACAATACGAGCAGTACTTC

J gene: TRBJ2-7
V gene: TRBV10-3
D gene: TRBD2
clone size: few
CDR3 protein: CAIRTSDSYEQYF
CDR3 DNA: TGTGCCATCAGGACTAGCGACTCCTACGAGCAGTACTTC

J gene: TRBJ1-6
V gene: TRBV7-3
D gene: TRBD1
clone size: few
CDR3 protein: CASSATGGGNSPLHF
CDR3 DNA: TGTGCCAGCAGCGCGACAGGGGGCGGTAATTCACCCCTCCACTTT

J gene: TRBJ2-2
V gene: TRBV5-4
D gene: NA
clone size: NA
CDR3 protein: CASSPATGRPNTGELFF
CDR3 DNA: TGTGCCAGCAGCCCGGCTACAGGGCGACCGAACACCGGGGAGCTGTTTTTT

J gene: TRBJ2-7
V gene: TRBV27
D gene: NA
clone size: few
CDR3 protein: CASSPLSQWGLGQTSYEQYF
CDR3 DNA: TGTGCCAGCAGTCCTTTATCGCAGTGGGGGTTGGGGCAGACCTCCTACGAGCAGTACTTC